These 20 T cell receptor beta chains were sequenced from one sample in a study of CD4 T cells in relation to SARS-CoV-2 and coronaviruses. Libraries were prepared by immunoSEQ multiplex PCR; TCRdb keeps only in-frame clonotypes and omits some of them. The sample lists tens of thousands of clones; just over 90% were seen once. The sample comprised naive CD4+ T cells from PBMCs. Sample subset: naive CD4+ T cells isolated by negative enrichment. The receptors here all came from an adult with COVID-19.

This clone was found a few times. The chain has TRBV25-1 and TRBJ2-1, with D perhaps being TRBD1 or TRBD2 (5 bases each). The V end lost 10 bases, the J end lost 1 base, and 11 bases lay between the germline ends. CDR1 and CDR2 from the germline V gene are MGHDK and SYGVNS. This CDR3 spans 13 amino acids. CDR3 sequence: CATTEGSYNEQFF. In DNA form, the CDR3 reads TGTGCCACCACAGAGGGGTCCTACAATGAGCAGTTCTTC.

In this sample, this clone turned up once. The chain recombines TRBV18 with TRBJ2-1, with 7 positions matching TRBD1. This CDR3 spans 13 amino acids. CDR1 KGHSH and CDR2 LQKENI come from the germline V gene. V was pared by 5 bases and J by 4 bases, with 2 bases of the junction left unmatched. This chain's CDR3 is CASSWDSYNEQFF. CDR3 DNA sequence: TGTGCCAGCTCATGGGACAGTTACAATGAGCAGTTCTTC.

This chain connects TRBV28 to TRBJ2-3; the D gene is possibly TRBD1 (6 bases). Between the trimmed V and J ends, which lost 3 bases and 6 bases, there was a span of 16 bases. Germline V gene lookup returns CDR1 MDHEN and CDR2 SYDVKM. The CDR3 spans 15 residues. The CDR3 DNA sequence: TGTGCCAGCAGTTTTCGGGTCAGGGGTCGGGATACGCAGTATTTT. This encodes CASSFRVRGRDTQYF.

The chain links TRBV12-3 or TRBV12-4 to TRBJ2-5; D is unresolved. The CDR3 runs 13 residues. The V end lost 1 base, the J end lost 5 bases, and 8 bases lay between the germline ends. The CDR3, as DNA: TGTGCCAGCAGTTTAGAGATCCGGGAGACCCAGTACTTC. Protein: CASSLEIRETQYF.

The V and J genes are TRBV5-1 and TRBJ2-1; 12 bases map to TRBD2. CDR1 is SGHRS and CDR2 is YFSETQ in the germline V gene. The junction had 6 bases not matched to a gene; V was cut back by 4 bases and J by 1 base. The CDR3 is 17 amino acids. Written as DNA, the CDR3 is TGCGCCAGCAGCGCTGGGACTAGCGGGCCATCCTACAATGAGCAGTTCTTC. This gives the protein CASSAGTSGPSYNEQFF.

Written as DNA, the CDR3 is TGTGCCAGCAGCCCAAGCCTCGGGAGGGCCCGCACAGATACGCAGTATTTT. It encodes CASSPSLGRARTDTQYF. This chain connects TRBV3-1 (or the pseudogene TRBV3-2) to TRBJ2-3; TRBD2 matches 8 bases. Germline assignment: CDR1 LGHDT and CDR2 YNNKEL (reference sequence). V lost 4 bases to trimming and J lost 1 base; unmatched junction nucleotides: 10. The CDR3 sequence is 17 residues long.

The genes are TRBV7-2 and TRBJ2-7, with TRBD2 identical over 9 bases. CDR3 length: 16 residues. Germline assignment: CDR1 SGHTA and CDR2 FQGNSA. V shed 2 bases, J shed 0 bases, and the junction held 5 bases outside the gene matches. CDR3 protein: CASSLIAGARSYEQYF. CDR3 nucleotides: TGTGCCAGCAGCTTAATAGCGGGGGCCCGCTCCTACGAGCAGTACTTC.

This chain links TRBV19 with TRBJ2-7, with 7 bases matching TRBD1. J lost 4 bases, V lost 4 bases, and 10 bases had no gene match. The CDR3 sequence is 15 residues long. Germline loops: CDR1 LNHDA, CDR2 SQIVND (reference sequence). Here the CDR3 reads CASSNPGQTSYEQYF. The CDR3 nucleotides read TGTGCCAGTAGTAATCCGGGACAGACATCTTACGAGCAGTACTTC.

V is TRBV28 and J is TRBJ1-1; no clear D. This CDR3 has 12 amino acids. V was shortened by 9 bases and J by 5 bases, with 13 bases between the two germline ends. Germline V gene sequence: CDR1 MDHEN, CDR2 SYDVKM. The CDR3 DNA sequence: TGTGCCAGTAACGCGGTAGGAACTGAAGCTTTCTTT. It encodes CASNAVGTEAFF. The variable domain in full, completed from reference TRBV28 and TRBJ1-1, reads DVKVTQSSRYLVKRTGEKVFLECVQDMDHENMFWYRQDPGLGLRLIYFSYDVKMKEKGDIPEGYSVSREKKERFSLILESASTNQTSMYLCASNAVGTEAFFGQGTRLTVV.

The V call is TRBV20-1, the J call TRBJ1-2; D may be TRBD1 (6 bases). The germline V gene has CDR1 DFQATT and CDR2 SNEGSKA (reference sequence). CDR3 size: 11 residues. V was pared by 5 bases and J by 5 bases, with 9 bases between. CDR3 coding DNA: TGCAGTGCTGAGGGGGGTTATGGCTACACCTTC. Translating it yields CSAEGGYGYTF.

This chain joins TRBV7-9 and TRBJ1-5, with TRBD1 as a possible D gene (5 bases). V was pared by 5 bases and J by 6 bases, with 14 bases between. The CDR3 is 14 residues long. The germline CDR1 and CDR2 sequences are SEHNR and FQNEAQ (reference sequence). CDR3 sequence (DNA): TGTGCCAGCAGCCAGGGCGGGGGAGGTCAGCCCCAGCATTTT. Protein: CASSQGGGGQPQHF.

The chain recombines TRBV4-1 with TRBJ2-6; 9 bases line up with TRBD1. After removal of 11 bases from V and 0 bases from J, the junction contained 11 bases not matched to a gene. This CDR3 has 17 residues. The germline CDR1 and CDR2 sequences are MGHRA and YSYEKL. CDR3 nucleotide sequence: TGCGCCGGGGGGAGGACAGGGGTCCTCTCTGGGGCCAACGTCCTGACTTTC. Encoded protein: CAGGRTGVLSGANVLTF.

Only one count was recorded for this clone. V is TRBV24-1 and J is TRBJ2-1, with D perhaps matching TRBD1 (5 bases). The CDR3 is made up of 16 amino acids. Between the trimmed V and J ends, which lost 4 bases and 4 bases, there was a span of 16 bases. Germline loops: CDR1 KGHDR, CDR2 SFDVKD. The CDR3 DNA sequence: TGTGCCACCAGTGAGCAGGGTAGAGGTCGATACAATGAGCAGTTCTTC. Its protein is CATSEQGRGRYNEQFF.

The chain uses TRBV5-1 and TRBJ2-1, with 9 bases fitting TRBD2. The germline V gene has CDR1 SGHRS and CDR2 YFSETQ. J gave up 4 bases and V 1 base, and 6 bases lay outside the gene matches. The CDR3 covers 16 residues. The CDR3 DNA reads TGCGCCAGCAGCTTGTTGTCTAGCGGGGTTTACAATGAGCAGTTCTTC. It is translated as CASSLLSSGVYNEQFF.

The gene calls are TRBV6-5 and TRBJ2-2; 8 positions match TRBD1. V was pared by 0 bases and J by 8 bases, with 8 bases of the junction left unmatched. There are 16 residues in the CDR3. Germline assignment: CDR1 MNHEY and CDR2 SVGAGI. CDR3 nucleotides: TGTGCCAGCAGTTACTCGATGGACAGGGCTGGTGGGGAGCTGTTTTTT. It yields the protein CASSYSMDRAGGELFF.

V usage is TRBV7-8 and J usage is TRBJ2-7, with a weak D call TRBD2 (6 bases). V lost 3 bases to trimming and J lost 5 bases, with 26 bases between them. From germline, CDR1 is SGHVS and CDR2 FQNEAQ. The CDR3 extends over 18 amino acids. CDR3 sequence (DNA): TGTGCCAGCAGCTTTCTTGGGGGACTCATGTCTTCCACCCACGAGCAGTACTTC. Translated, it gives CASSFLGGLMSSTHEQYF.

The J gene is TRBJ2-3, the V gene TRBV5-1; the match to TRBD2 covers 7 bases. Germline lookup yields CDR1 SGHRS and CDR2 YFSETQ. V was pared by 6 bases and J by 6 bases, with 10 bases of the junction left unmatched. This CDR3 comprises 14 residues. The CDR3 reads CASKGYAGVDTQYF. CDR3 sequence (DNA): TGCGCCAGCAAGGGGTACGCGGGAGTCGATACGCAGTATTTT.

The V call is TRBV5-1, the J call TRBJ2-5, with 13 nucleotides matching TRBD2. This CDR3 has 15 amino acids. Trimming took 0 bases from V and 5 from J; bases not matched to a gene: 1. CDR1 is SGHRS and CDR2 is YFSETQ in the germline V gene. This CDR3 is CASSLGTSGSETQYF. Here the CDR3 DNA reads TGCGCCAGCAGCTTGGGGACTAGCGGGAGTGAGACCCAGTACTTC. Combining the CDR3 with reference TRBV5-1 and TRBJ2-5 gives the whole variable domain KAGVTQTPRYLIKTRGQQVTLSCSPISGHRSVSWYQQTPGQGLQFLFEYFSETQRNKGNFPGRFSGRQFSNSRSEMNVSTLELGDSALYLCASSLGTSGSETQYFGPGTRLLVL.

The chain has TRBV28 and TRBJ1-2, with 7 nucleotides matching TRBD1. Unmatched junction bases numbered 10, after V lost 6 bases and J lost 6 bases. This CDR3 comprises 14 residues. Germline CDR1 is MDHEN and CDR2 is SYDVKM. CDR3 in amino acids: CASSPGGSFNGYTF. CDR3 nucleotides: TGTGCCAGCAGCCCAGGGGGTTCGTTTAATGGCTACACCTTC.

The chain uses TRBV5-1 and TRBJ1-6; D perhaps matches TRBD1 (6 bases). The germline CDR1 and CDR2 sequences are SGHRS and YFSETQ. V was cut by 3 bases and J by 10 bases, with 8 bases left in between. The CDR3 loop spans 12 amino acids. The CDR3 protein is CASSSDRSPLHF. For the CDR3, the DNA is TGCGCCAGCAGCTCAGACAGGTCACCCCTCCACTTT. Full variable domain (rest looked up from reference TRBV5-1 and TRBJ1-6): KAGVTQTPRYLIKTRGQQVTLSCSPISGHRSVSWYQQTPGQGLQFLFEYFSETQRNKGNFPGRFSGRQFSNSRSEMNVSTLELGDSALYLCASSSDRSPLHFGNGTRLTVT.